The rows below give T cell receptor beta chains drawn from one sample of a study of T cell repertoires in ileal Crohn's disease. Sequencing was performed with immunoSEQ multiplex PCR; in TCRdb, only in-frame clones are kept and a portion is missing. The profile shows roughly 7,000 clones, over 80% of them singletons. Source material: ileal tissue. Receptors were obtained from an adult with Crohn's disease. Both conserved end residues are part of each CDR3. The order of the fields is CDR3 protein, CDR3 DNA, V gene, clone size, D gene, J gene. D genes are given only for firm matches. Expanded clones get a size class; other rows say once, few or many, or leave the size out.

CDR3: CASSRLPGQGRGDGYTF; DNA: TGTGCCAGTAGTCGGTTACCGGGACAGGGAAGAGGAGATGGCTACACCTTC; V: TRBV19; size: .; D: TRBD1; J: TRBJ1-2
CDR3: CASSPSGNTGELFF; DNA: TGTGCCAGCAGCCCCAGCGGTAACACCGGGGAGCTGTTTTTT; V: TRBV7-7; size: .; D: .; J: TRBJ2-2
CDR3: CASSLRGGGRNQPQHF; DNA: TGTGCCAGCAGCCTGCGGGGGGGCGGACGCAATCAGCCCCAGCATTTT; V: TRBV7-9; size: large; D: .; J: TRBJ1-5
CDR3: CASSTGVGADTQYF; DNA: TGTGCCAGCAGTACAGGGGTGGGAGCAGATACGCAGTATTTT; V: TRBV6-4; size: .; D: TRBD1; J: TRBJ2-3
CDR3: CASSPGTDTQYF; DNA: TGTGCCAGCAGTCCGGGCACAGATACGCAGTATTTT; V: TRBV7-6; size: .; D: .; J: TRBJ2-3
CDR3: CASRNFPRLAGLYEQYF; DNA: TGTGCCAGCAGGAATTTCCCCCGGCTAGCGGGTCTCTACGAGCAGTACTTC; V: TRBV2; size: .; D: TRBD2; J: TRBJ2-7
CDR3: CARSVGTGSNQPQHF; DNA: TGTGCCAGAAGCGTAGGGACAGGGAGCAATCAGCCCCAGCATTTT; V: TRBV5-3; size: .; D: TRBD1; J: TRBJ1-5
CDR3: CASSLGRQGLDEQYF; DNA: TGTGCCAGCAGCTTAGGGCGACAGGGTCTGGACGAGCAGTACTTC; V: TRBV7-9; size: .; D: TRBD1; J: TRBJ2-7
CDR3: CASSDSATGGYNEQFF; DNA: TGTGCCAGCAGTGACTCGGCGACAGGGGGGTACAATGAGCAGTTCTTC; V: TRBV6-4; size: .; D: TRBD1; J: TRBJ2-1
CDR3: CASSSLGTGLRIQYF; DNA: TGTGCCAGCAGTTCCCTCGGGACAGGGCTGAGGATTCAGTACTTC; V: TRBV28; size: .; D: TRBD1; J: TRBJ2-4
CDR3: CASSYSNRVNTEAFF; DNA: TGTGCCAGCAGTTACTCGAACAGGGTGAACACTGAAGCTTTCTTT; V: TRBV6-5; size: .; D: .; J: TRBJ1-1
CDR3: CASSIGRTYNSPLHF; DNA: TGTGCCAGCAGCATCGGGAGAACCTATAATTCACCCCTCCACTTT; V: TRBV11-2; size: .; D: .; J: TRBJ1-6
CDR3: CASSLDAERGLYF; DNA: TGCGCCAGCAGCTTGGATGCGGAGCGGGGATTGTACTTC; V: TRBV5-1; size: .; D: TRBD2; J: TRBJ2-5
CDR3: CASSEAWGQPRGYGYTF; DNA: TGTGCCAGCAGTGAAGCTTGGGGACAGCCTCGGGGGTATGGCTACACCTTC; V: TRBV2; size: .; D: TRBD1; J: TRBJ1-2
CDR3: CASSLDAGWEQYF; DNA: TGTGCCAGCAGCTTAGATGCAGGGTGGGAGCAGTACTTC; V: TRBV7-6; size: .; D: .; J: TRBJ2-7
CDR3: CASSSYRSSTDTQYF; DNA: TGTGCCAGCAGCTCCTACCGTAGTTCTACAGATACGCAGTATTTT; V: TRBV7-8; size: .; D: .; J: TRBJ2-3
CDR3: CASSEVSSGSNEQYF; DNA: TGTGCCAGCAGTGAAGTATCTAGCGGGAGTAACGAGCAGTACTTC; V: TRBV6-1; size: .; D: TRBD2; J: TRBJ2-7
CDR3: CASSFGLAGDYEQYF; DNA: TGTGCCAGCAGCTTCGGACTAGCGGGAGACTACGAGCAGTACTTC; V: TRBV5-4; size: .; D: TRBD2; J: TRBJ2-7
CDR3: CASSFQESYNSPLHF; DNA: TGCGCCAGCAGTTTTCAGGAATCCTATAATTCACCCCTCCACTTT; V: TRBV10-2; size: few; D: .; J: TRBJ1-6
CDR3: CASSQELAGGTGELFF; DNA: TGCGCCAGCAGCCAAGAACTAGCGGGAGGGACCGGGGAGCTGTTTTTT; V: TRBV4-1; size: few; D: TRBD2; J: TRBJ2-2
CDR3: CASSTRGLPMRNEQFF; DNA: TGTGCCAGCAGTACGCGGGGACTCCCCATGAGGAATGAGCAGTTCTTC; V: TRBV27; size: .; D: .; J: TRBJ2-1
CDR3: CASSLSGRASETQYF; DNA: TGTGCCAGCAGCCTAAGCGGGAGGGCCTCGGAGACCCAGTACTTC; V: TRBV5-4; size: .; D: TRBD2; J: TRBJ2-5
CDR3: CASSFDFTNYNEQFF; DNA: TGTGCCAGCAGCTTCGACTTCACCAACTACAATGAGCAGTTCTTC; V: TRBV5-4; size: few; D: .; J: TRBJ2-1
CDR3: CASTAPGLAGRTGELFF; DNA: TGTGCCAGCACCGCACCGGGACTAGCGGGAAGAACCGGGGAGCTGTTTTTT; V: TRBV11-2; size: .; D: TRBD2; J: TRBJ2-2
CDR3: CASSTLAGVNEQFF; DNA: TGCGCCAGCAGCACTCTAGCGGGGGTCAATGAGCAGTTCTTC; V: TRBV5-1; size: .; D: TRBD2; J: TRBJ2-1
CDR3: CASSPRAINTEAFF; DNA: TGTGCCAGCAGCCCCAGGGCCATCAACACTGAAGCTTTCTTT; V: TRBV7-2; size: .; D: .; J: TRBJ1-1